The 7 T cell receptor beta chains below were found in one sample sequenced in a study of blood T cell repertoires in COVID-19. Libraries were prepared by immunoSEQ multiplex PCR; TCRdb keeps only in-frame clonotypes and omits some of them. The sample includes fewer than 80,000 clones, about 70% of them seen just once. The sequencing sample was made of peripheral blood. The receptors come from a man in his 60s with acute or convalescent COVID-19.

The rearrangement joins TRBV21-1 to TRBJ1-2. TRBV21-1 is shown as a pseudogene. The CDR3 runs 14 residues. The CDR3 sequence: CASSKRRFNYGYTF. Here the CDR3 DNA reads TGTGCCAGCAGCAAACGTCGGTTTAACTATGGCTACACCTTC.

CDR3 sequence (DNA): TGCGCCAGCAGCTCCCTAGAGGGCGGAGATGAGCAGTTCTTC. This encodes CASSSLEGGDEQFF. The genes are TRBV5-1 and TRBJ2-1; the D gene is possibly TRBD2 (5 bases). V lost 3 bases to trimming and J lost 8 bases, with 15 bases between them. The CDR3 sequence is 14 residues long. Germline assignment: CDR1 SGHRS and CDR2 YFSETQ.

The chain employs TRBV20-1 and TRBJ2-2, with unresolved D. The CDR3 covers 13 residues. Per the germline V gene, CDR1 is DFQATT and CDR2 is SNEGSKA (reference sequence). V was clipped by 3 bases and J by 0 bases, with 5 bases between them. The CDR3 reads CSASNSNTGELFF. The DNA of the CDR3 is TGCAGTGCTAGTAACTCGAACACCGGGGAGCTGTTTTTT.

The chain has TRBV6-5 and TRBJ1-1; maybe TRBD1 (5 bases). The CDR3 spans 14 residues. V gave up 6 bases and J gave up 2 bases, with 13 bases separating them. Germline V CDR1 and CDR2: MNHEY, SVGAGI. The CDR3: CASRPGWGNTEAFF. The CDR3 DNA reads TGTGCCAGCAGACCAGGGTGGGGAAACACTGAAGCTTTCTTT.

The chain uses TRBV13 and TRBJ2-7; D might be TRBD1 (5 bases). Germline V gene data show CDR1 as PRHDT and CDR2 as FYEKMQ (reference sequence). This CDR3 has 13 amino acids. V was shortened by 5 bases and J by 4 bases, with 12 bases between the two germline ends. CDR3: CASSVRQGYEQYV. CDR3 DNA sequence: TGTGCCAGCAGCGTACGTCAGGGTTACGAGCAGTACGTC.

A single count supports this clone. The chain is built from TRBV7-6 and TRBJ2-5, with 9 bases matching TRBD2. J was trimmed by 5 bases and V by 5 bases; bases with no gene match: 9. The CDR3 is 15 residues long. The germline V gene encodes CDR1 SGHVS and CDR2 FNYEAQ. The CDR3 is CASSRGGAEEETQYF. The CDR3 DNA sequence: TGTGCCAGCAGCCGCGGGGGGGCTGAGGAGGAGACCCAGTACTTC.

This clone showed up just once. V gene TRBV6-5 combines with J gene TRBJ2-7; D call uncertain. The CDR3 consists of 15 residues. Germline V lookup: CDR1 MNHEY, CDR2 SVGAGI. V was shortened by 5 bases and J by 2 bases, with 16 bases between the two germline ends. This chain's CDR3 is CASSPAEDWTYEQYF. CDR3 sequence (DNA): TGTGCCAGCAGTCCCGCCGAAGACTGGACCTACGAGCAGTACTTC.